The 14 T cell receptor beta chains presented below share a single source sample, sequenced in a study of T cell repertoires in cytomegalovirus infection. No antigen is known for these receptors. In TCRdb, the reads were re-called with MiXCR into one record per CDR3 protein. The sample lists some 590,000 distinct CDR3 sequences; 35% to 50% were seen once. The sample in question was cultured PBMCs, obtained from culture after CMV antigen stimulation. These receptors were taken from a human donor in good health (CMV status not recorded). Some clones in this sample may be carry-over from other donors' samples.

The table lists this clonotype with a count of one. The chain uses TRBV6-2 or TRBV6-3 and TRBJ1-1; tentatively, D is TRBD1 (5 bases). V lost 5 bases to trimming and J lost 4 bases, with 20 bases between them. CDR1 is MNHEY, CDR2 SVGEGT, per germline. The CDR3 spans 16 residues. CDR3 loop: CASSRGSRGGGTEAFF. In DNA, the CDR3 is TGTGCCAGCAGTAGGGGCTCCCGAGGCGGGGGCACTGAAGCTTTCTTT.

CDR3 sequence (DNA): TGTGCCAGTACCCCAGGGTTTAACTATGGCTACACCTTC. Translation gives CASTPGFNYGYTF. The chain is built from TRBV19 and TRBJ1-2, with a weak D call TRBD1 (5 bases). Trimming pared 7 bases from V and 1 base from J, leaving 10 bases between. CDR3 length: 13 residues. Germline assignment: CDR1 LNHDA and CDR2 SQIVND (reference sequence).

This clonotype has a handful of counts. This chain connects TRBV6-5 to TRBJ1-6; TRBD1 might be the D (5 bases). The CDR3 sequence is 16 residues long. V was cut by 6 bases and J by 2 bases, with 14 bases left in between. CDR1 is MNHEY and CDR2 is SVGAGI in the germline V gene. The CDR3 reads CASSTTANAYNSPLHF. CDR3 bases: TGTGCCAGCAGCACGACAGCGAACGCCTATAATTCACCCCTCCACTTT.

This chain uses TRBV25-1 with TRBJ1-1, with TRBD1 matching 7 bases. Germline V gene sequence: CDR1 MGHDK, CDR2 SYGVNS. Trimming took 8 bases from V and 6 from J; bases not matched to a gene: 9. This CDR3 contains 13 residues. CDR3 DNA: TGTGCCAGCTTGAAGCAGGGGGACGCTGAAGCTTTCTTT. Its translation is CASLKQGDAEAFF.

This chain uses TRBV6-1 with TRBJ2-3; 7 nucleotides line up with TRBD2. Germline V lookup: CDR1 MNHNS, CDR2 SASEGT. V lost 2 bases to trimming and J lost 5 bases; unmatched junction nucleotides: 4. The CDR3 covers 14 residues. The CDR3 loop reads CASSETGGGDTQYF. Written as DNA, the CDR3 is TGTGCCAGCAGTGAAACGGGAGGAGGAGATACGCAGTATTTT.

The CDR3 loop reads CASSSLDRGDTEAFF. The CDR3 coding sequence is TGTGCCAGCAGTTCCTTAGACAGGGGAGACACTGAAGCTTTCTTT. This chain uses TRBV28 with TRBJ1-1, with TRBD1 matching over 8 bases. Germline lookup yields CDR1 MDHEN and CDR2 SYDVKM. There are 15 residues in the CDR3. V shed 4 bases, J shed 3 bases, and the junction held 7 bases outside the gene matches. Combining the CDR3 with reference TRBV28 and TRBJ1-1 gives the whole variable domain DVKVTQSSRYLVKRTGEKVFLECVQDMDHENMFWYRQDPGLGLRLIYFSYDVKMKEKGDIPEGYSVSREKKERFSLILESASTNQTSMYLCASSSLDRGDTEAFFGQGTRLTVV.

This sequence joins TRBV4-3 and TRBJ2-2; D gene unclear. The length of the CDR3 is 15 residues. Deletions cut 0 bases from V and 6 bases from J, with 11 bases between. Germline CDR1 LGHNA, CDR2 YSLEER. This CDR3 reads CASSQEGTVSGELFF. The CDR3, as DNA: TGCGCCAGCAGCCAAGAGGGAACCGTGTCCGGGGAGCTGTTTTTT.

V and J are TRBV7-2 and TRBJ2-3, with D perhaps matching TRBD1 (5 bases). Trimming removed 0 bases from V and 6 bases from J, with 10 bases in between. The germline gives CDR1 SGHTA, CDR2 FQGNSA. CDR3 length equals 14 residues. CDR3 coding DNA: TGTGCCAGCAGCTTAGCCGGACACGCCGATACGCAGTATTTT. Its translation: CASSLAGHADTQYF.

V usage is TRBV7-2 and J usage is TRBJ2-2, with 7 bases lining up with TRBD2. The junction had 6 bases not matched to a gene; V was cut back by 4 bases and J by 7 bases. This CDR3 contains 14 residues. The germline CDR1 and CDR2 sequences are SGHTA and FQGNSA. CDR3 in amino acids: CASSYRREIGELFF. CDR3 sequence (DNA): TGTGCCAGCAGCTACAGGCGGGAGATCGGGGAGCTGTTTTTT.

The chain carries TRBV7-2 and TRBJ2-7; D might be TRBD1 (6 bases). Trimming shortened V by 5 bases and J by 0 bases, and 14 bases separated the two germline ends. The CDR3 loop spans 15 amino acids. Germline assignment: CDR1 SGHTA and CDR2 FQGNSA. The CDR3: CASSPDAGDSYEQYF. Written as DNA, the CDR3 is TGTGCCAGCAGCCCCGACGCAGGGGACTCCTACGAGCAGTACTTC.

A few counts support this clonotype. This chain connects TRBV4-1 to TRBJ1-1; maybe TRBD1 (5 bases). Germline values: CDR1 MGHRA, CDR2 YSYEKL. This CDR3 region has 16 residues. The V end was cut by 3 bases, the J end by 1 base, with 15 bases between. In DNA form, the CDR3 reads TGCGCCAGCAGCCAGCTGGGGCTAGTCGGGAACACTGAAGCTTTCTTT. This gives the protein CASSQLGLVGNTEAFF.

V is TRBV20-1 and J is TRBJ1-6, with 7 nucleotides matching TRBD1. The CDR3 consists of 13 residues. CDR1 and CDR2 (germline): DFQATT, SNEGSKA (reference sequence). J was trimmed by 9 bases and V by 5 bases; bases with no gene match: 7. CDR3 bases: TGCAGTGCTCCGCAGGGGGTTGGTTCACCCCTCCACTTT. Residues: CSAPQGVGSPLHF.

The chain joins TRBV2 to TRBJ1-2; maybe TRBD1 (6 bases). CDR1 SNHLY and CDR2 FYNNEI come from the germline V gene. Trimming removed 3 bases from V and 4 bases from J, with 15 bases in between. The CDR3 loop spans 15 amino acids. CDR3 sequence (DNA): TGTGCCAGCAGTGAGGGGACAAGAAACCCCTATGGCTACACCTTC. Translated, it gives CASSEGTRNPYGYTF.

J is TRBJ2-7 and V is TRBV7-8; no definite D call. The germline V gene has CDR1 SGHVS and CDR2 FQNEAQ. V was trimmed by 10 bases and J by 7 bases, leaving 11 bases between them. CDR3 size: 10 residues. CDR3 sequence reads: CATGPSEQYF. CDR3 coding DNA: TGTGCCACCGGCCCCTCGGAGCAGTACTTC.